This entry features one T cell receptor (beta chain) sequence. It has no known antigen specificity. Base qualities were left out, and no much larger clone turns up one base away. These data are taken from a study of cytomegalovirus exposure and HLA in healthy donors (dated by TCRdb to 2015 to 2018). For context, the study as a whole: An earlier analysis of 587 of the donors reported approximately 280 Gb of sequence data and approximately 120 million unique TCR beta sequences obtained from around 180 million T cells. An early release covering approximately 600 HLA-typed donors comprised about 310 gigabases of sequencing data and tens of millions of unique TCR sequences. Of the roughly 400 genotyped donors, 65% to 90% were placed in the genetic ancestry cluster associated with self-reported Caucasian donors. The study aimed to test whether signatures of past pathogen exposure could be identified by cataloging public T cell receptors. The study profiled the T cell repertoires of under 700 subjects by immunosequencing and related them to cytomegalovirus serostatus. Besides the first cohort of 666 subjects, a separate validation cohort made up of over a hundred different subjects was used. The study combined high-throughput TCR immunosequencing, statistical association of individual TCRs with disease status, and machine learning to predict cytomegalovirus infection status. A later analysis re-examined previously published TCR beta repertoires from 600 to 700 donors and added high-resolution HLA genotyping to investigate patterns of TCR occurrence. Rather than drawing on any new phenotypic data, the later analysis identified candidate immune exposures from TCR beta sequences and the way those sequences occurred across donors. An earlier analysis of nearly 600 of the donors applied high-throughput TCR beta sequencing to assess whether each TCR beta V gene segment acted as functional or pseudogenic. Donor age, sex, ethnicity and CMV serostatus were collected together with the repertoire data. A later genetic analysis took genome-wide SNP genotypes for about three fifths of the 666 donors and used that subset as a discovery cohort. Every discovery cohort repertoire had been produced on one sequencing platform. HLA typing covered class I and class II loci at four-digit resolution. The number of donors typed differed by locus, with 629-630 for A, B, C, DRB1 and DQB1, around 500 for DQA1, approximately 570 for DPA1, and 472 for DPB1. Because of strong linkage in the cohort, roughly five DR-DQ haplotypes were treated as single units for association and clustering. Among 300 to 500 genotyped donors of the cohort, an average of around 240,000 unique TCR beta nucleotide sequences was sequenced per donor, of which 15% to 20% were non-productive.

On the study overall, not on this receptor specifically: In vitro tests confirmed that a few of the cytomegalovirus-associated TCR beta chains recognize cytomegalovirus antigens. Several of the top co-occurrence clusters appeared to be linked to parvovirus B19, influenza, CMV and Epstein-Barr virus, according to a later analysis. Linkage disequilibrium might explain the correlated functional status among segregating V segments, but an unknown experimental factor could not be excluded. Most TCR sequences were observed very rarely across donors, whereas some public TCRs were present in many individuals. Presence/absence analyses assumed roughly uniform sequencing depth across donors, an assumption that may not hold. In a later genetic analysis, a missense DCLRE1C variant was associated with V-gene and J-gene trimming of TCR beta chains, and the association was replicated in an independent cohort. The classifier was reported to diagnose cytomegalovirus status with high specificity and sensitivity in both the original and validation cohorts. Because some donors lacked HLA typing at each locus, the association tests relied only on the typed subset. According to a later analysis, most CMV-associated TCR beta chains appeared to be HLA-restricted, and the HLA associations seemed to be driven largely by CMV exposure. Because counts were too low, seventeen rarely observed V segments, including chromosome 9 orphons, were excluded from the earlier analysis of some 540 of the donors. The sequencing pipeline was judged likely to have produced a cluster of highly shared sequence variants as a technical artifact. Only TCR beta chains were sequenced in this cohort, and the absence of alpha or paired-chain data limited detectable features. A further reported finding was that TCR beta sequences accurately predicted the HLA-A and HLA-B alleles for most subjects in the first cohort. In a later analysis, HLA-associated TCR beta chains were found to be more clonally expanded and to have lower generation probabilities than equally common non-associated chains. According to the authors, the approach could potentially be generalized to other disease states and immunological phenotypes. In an earlier analysis of roughly 500 of the donors, most TCR beta V segments appeared in productive rearrangements about 87% or about 30% of the time, broadly matching IMGT annotations. The study gave a list of more than 150 TCR beta chains associated with cytomegalovirus. According to a later analysis, TCR association rates differed among HLA loci, with DRB1 alleles showing the most associated TCRs and HLA-C alleles showing the fewest. For the cohort, immune exposure information was limited to CMV serostatus. In a later genetic analysis, fewer N-insertions in productive TCRs were reported among donors in an Asian-associated ancestry cluster than the approximately 630-donor mean. A later analysis associated 17,000 or so TCR beta sequences with specific HLA alleles at a false discovery rate of 0.05. Strong co-occurrence of HLA alleles, especially DR and DQ, made assigning TCR associations to individual alleles difficult.

The cohort comprised under 700 healthy bone marrow donors. Cohort members were all nominally healthy when sampled, although unrecorded immune exposures were likely present. The donor tested CMV seropositive and was one of the 289 seropositive cohort members. A peripheral blood sample was collected from each donor, and TCR beta sequencing was performed on peripheral blood mononuclear cells. Genomic DNA was extracted from the blood cell samples with the Qiagen DNeasy Blood Extraction Kit. Library method: the immunoSEQ multiplex PCR assay. The multiplex PCR relied on a mix of 60 forward primers for TCR Vbeta segments and 13 reverse primers for TCR Jbeta segments. The CDR3 region of rearranged TCR beta genes was amplified from genomic DNA with a multiplex PCR assay. The amplified TCR beta libraries were sequenced on the Illumina HiSeq System as 87-base-pair reads. Regarding the original processing steps: Across the 500 to 700 repertoires, a later analysis counted some 81 million unique TCR beta chains, some 11 million of which were shared by at least two donors. Raw reads were error-corrected and collapsed into unique sequences by a nearest-neighbor algorithm in which closely related sequences were merged to remove PCR and sequencing errors. CDR3 sequences were aligned to IMGT reference sequences to assign V, D and J gene segments. For a sequence to be retained, a match of at least six nucleotides to both a V gene segment and a J gene segment was required. A rearrangement was called productive if the CDR3 had no stop codons and remained in frame with V and J, and every other rearrangement was called non-productive. CDR3 was defined by IMGT convention, running from the second conserved V-encoded cysteine to the conserved J-encoded phenylalanine. The earlier analysis of 550 to 650 of the donors excluded any sequence lacking an unambiguous match to a single V gene segment. In an earlier analysis of several hundred of the donors, V segments were called functional above 56.7% productive rearrangements and were called segregating when the between-donor standard deviation exceeded 5%. A statistical classification framework was built to diagnose cytomegalovirus status from the catalog of TCR beta chain sequences. A later analysis assigned V and J genes by comparing TCR nucleotide sequences with IMGT/GENE-DB human TR gene sequences. The TCRdist pipeline was used in a later analysis to assign CDR3 sequences and most-parsimonious VDJ recombination scenarios. In a later analysis, each TCR beta chain was defined by its CDR3 amino acid sequence together with its V-gene family, and reads lacking a unique V-gene family were excluded. In a later analysis, approximately 590 highly shared, low-generation-probability nucleotide sequences were removed to address suspected cross-contamination and a sequencing artifact. A later analysis calculated a clonal expansion index for each public chain from normalized within-repertoire ranks of inferred template counts. In a later analysis, generation probabilities were computed using a VDJ recombination model fitted to out-of-frame rearrangements, and the results were checked against IGoR. In a later analysis, TCR-TCR, TCR-HLA and TCR-CMV co-occurrence was scored with hypergeometric tests, and a repertoire-size bias correction was applied to TCR pairs. A later analysis estimated false discovery rates by permuting HLA or CMV assignments 20 times. In a later analysis, co-occurring TCRs were grouped using DBSCAN, and TCRdist sequence similarity was added for clustering within HLA-allele-positive subsets. Repertoires with fewer than 30,000 or more than 120,000 public chains, plus five repertoires with anomalous nucleotide sharing, were excluded from co-occurrence clustering. TCRdb provides this immuneACCESS table in a form limited to in-frame rearrangements. Some clones are lacking; in checked studies, under half of them reflect an unresolved V gene, and why the rest are absent is not known. Clonal size and the V and J genes are those of that table, whereas D and trimming came from the DNA. For this sample the table gives about 170,000 clones, of which approximately 81% were detected only once. The top ten hold 2.5% to 3% of the sample.

Input material: PBMCs. This sequence was found in a man in his thirties or forties in good health and CMV-seropositive.

CDR3 loop: CASSKGTSGSFWQYF. The bases read TGCGCCAGCAGCAAGGGGACTAGCGGGAGTTTTTGGCAGTATTTT. The chain is made from TRBV4-3 and TRBJ2-3, with TRBD2 identical over 14 junction bases. The CDR3 starts with the cysteine, ends with the phenylalanine, and has 15 residues. Solely the CDR3 DNA is kept, with 45 bases framed from the first base. The germline V gene sets CDR1 to LGHNA and CDR2 to YSLEER. The V end gives up 5 bases and the J end 11 bases, leaving 9 bases in the junction not matched to a gene.